The 3 T cell receptor beta chains below were found in one sample sequenced in a study of control samples from healthy donors and cancer patients. Clones were read by immunoSEQ multiplex PCR, and TCRdb kept only the in-frame ones, dropping some. Seen here are fewer than 120,000 clones, around 87% observed once, and the top ten hold around 3.5%. Sequencing was done on a sample of PBMCs. These receptors came from a woman between 55 and 75 years old with lung cancer.

The gene calls are TRBV19 and TRBJ1-2, with TRBD1 as a possible D gene (5 bases). This CDR3 contains 13 residues. Germline V CDR1 and CDR2: LNHDA, SQIVND (reference sequence). V was pared by 7 bases and J by 2 bases, with 11 bases between. Here the CDR3 DNA reads TGTGCCAGTACCACGGGGGTAAACTATGGCTACACCTTC. This codes for CASTTGVNYGYTF.

The chain couples TRBV19 to TRBJ1-1; D gene uncertain. With 11 bases removed from V and 3 bases from J, the gap between germline ends came to 10 bases. CDR3 size: 11 residues. Germline V gene sequence: CDR1 LNHDA, CDR2 SQIVND (reference sequence). Written as DNA, the CDR3 is TGTGCCTCCCGGGGTTACACTGAAGCTTTCTTT. Its translation is CASRGYTEAFF. Supplemented by reference TRBV19 and TRBJ1-1, the full variable domain reads DGGITQSPKYLFRKEGQNVTLSCEQNLNHDAMYWYRQDPGQGLRLIYYSQIVNDFQKGDIAEGYSVSREKKESFPLTVTSAQKNPTAFYLCASRGYTEAFFGQGTRLTVV.

This chain links TRBV7-2 with TRBJ2-3; maybe TRBD2 (7 bases). The CDR3 spans 15 residues. The V gene's germline CDR1 is SGHTA and CDR2 FQGNSA. V was cut by 2 bases and J by 2 bases, with 11 bases left in between. CDR3 coding DNA: TGTGCCAGCAGCTTAATACGGGGGGCCACAGATACGCAGTATTTT. Protein product: CASSLIRGATDTQYF.